Presented here are 17 T cell receptor beta chains from one specimen sequenced in a study of immune evolution from preneoplasia to lung adenocarcinoma. Sequenced by immunoSEQ multiplex PCR; TCRdb stores in-frame clones only, minus some. The sample carries about 41,000 clones, less than 80% recorded once. Sequencing was done on a sample of FFPE invasive lung adenocarcinoma tissue. The origin of the receptors is a person between 60 and 69 years old with lung adenocarcinoma.

The chain recombines TRBV10-1 with TRBJ2-5; 9 bases are shared with TRBD1. Germline CDR1 and CDR2: WNHNN and SYGVQD (reference sequence). The length of the CDR3 is 15 residues. J gave up 6 bases and V 3 bases, and 8 bases lay outside the gene matches. CDR3 in amino acids: CASSEGQGRTKTQYF. CDR3 nucleotides: TGCGCCAGCAGTGAAGGACAGGGGAGAACAAAGACCCAGTACTTC.

This clone was counted a few times. The chain joins TRBV27 to TRBJ2-2; D gene uncertain. The CDR3 extends over 15 amino acids. CDR1 and CDR2 from the germline V gene are MNHEY and SMNVEV (reference sequence). Trimming stripped 4 bases from V and 4 bases from J, with 13 bases between. The CDR3 is CASSSSGFGTGELFF. CDR3 nucleotides: TGTGCCAGCAGTTCTTCTGGCTTTGGCACCGGGGAGCTGTTTTTT.

This clone turned up a few times. CDR3 region: CSVEGLGNIQYF. DNA for the CDR3: TGCAGCGTTGAAGGTCTGGGGAACATTCAGTACTTC. This chain joins TRBV29-1 and TRBJ2-4; D not resolved. This CDR3 spans 12 amino acids. From germline, CDR1 is SQVTM and CDR2 ANQGSEA. V was clipped by 1 base and J by 7 bases, with 8 bases between them. The variable domain in full, with the rest retrieved from reference TRBV29-1 and TRBJ2-4, is SAVISQKPSRDICQRGTSLTIQCQVDSQVTMMFWYRQQPGQSLTLIATANQGSEATYESGFVIDKFPISRPNLTFSTLTVSNMSPEDSSIYLCSVEGLGNIQYFGAGTRLSVL.

This clone was counted between two and nine times. The sample holds other DNA sequences that translate to the same CDR3. This rearrangement joins TRBV6-1 to TRBJ2-5, with TRBD1 matching 7 bases. The V segment lost 2 bases and the J segment 5 bases; nucleotides outside the gene matches: 5. CDR1 is MNHNS, CDR2 SASEGT, per germline. This CDR3 is 14 amino acids long. The CDR3 protein is CASSETAGGETQYF. CDR3 bases: TGTGCCAGCAGTGAAACTGCAGGGGGTGAGACCCAGTACTTC.

This chain joins TRBV2 and TRBJ2-1; 14 bases fit TRBD2. This CDR3 is built from 17 residues. V lost 0 bases and J lost 9; bases outside the gene matches: 7. Germline CDR1 is SNHLY and CDR2 is FYNNEI. The CDR3 DNA is TGTGCCAGCAGTGAAGCGCGGGGACTAGCGGGAGAGGGTGAGCAGTTCTTC. This encodes CASSEARGLAGEGEQFF. The whole variable domain, remainder taken from reference TRBV2 and TRBJ2-1, is EPEVTQTPSHQVTQMGQEVILRCVPISNHLYFYWYRQILGQKVEFLVSFYNNEISEKSEIFDDQFSVERPDGSNFTLKIRSTKLEDSAMYFCASSEARGLAGEGEQFFGPGTRLTVL.

The chain links TRBV2 to TRBJ1-4; D call uncertain. CDR3 size: 14 residues. Germline CDR1 is SNHLY and CDR2 is FYNNEI. Trimming left V 6 bases short and J 6 bases short, with 14 bases between. The CDR3 sequence is CASRLQDHHEKLFF. The CDR3 DNA reads TGTGCCAGCAGACTTCAGGATCATCATGAAAAACTGTTTTTT.

This chain links TRBV7-2 with TRBJ2-2; D uncertain. Between the trimmed V and J ends, which lost 0 bases and 2 bases, there was a span of 7 bases. The CDR3 has 15 residues. Germline lookup yields CDR1 SGHTA and CDR2 FQGNSA. The CDR3 sequence: CASSLARVNTGELFF. CDR3 nucleotides: TGTGCCAGCAGCTTAGCCAGAGTCAACACCGGGGAGCTGTTTTTT.

The chain combines TRBV7-8 with TRBJ2-1; TRBD2 aligns across 7 bases. The CDR3 is made up of 17 amino acids. The V segment lost 3 bases and the J segment 6 bases; nucleotides outside the gene matches: 14. Germline CDR1 and CDR2: SGHVS and FQNEAQ. The CDR3 here is CASSFRSGGIGVNEQFF. The CDR3 DNA reads TGTGCCAGCAGCTTTCGATCGGGAGGAATTGGAGTCAATGAGCAGTTCTTC.

The rearrangement joins TRBV11-2 to TRBJ2-7; the D is unclear. This CDR3 is 11 amino acids long. Germline-derived CDR1 and CDR2 are SGHAT and FQNNGV. The ends were cut back, 6 bases at V and 2 bases at J, with 5 bases in the middle. Here the CDR3 reads CASSSAYEQYF. CDR3 DNA: TGTGCCAGCAGTTCGGCCTACGAGCAGTACTTC.

The V and J genes are TRBV5-1 and TRBJ2-3, with 9 nucleotides matching TRBD1. The CDR3 consists of 18 residues. Losses at the gene ends were 4 bases for V and 3 bases for J; bases not matched to a gene: 15. Germline V gene lookup returns CDR1 SGHRS and CDR2 YFSETQ. The CDR3 sequence: CASSRTGVLGGLTDTQYF. CDR3 sequence (DNA): TGCGCCAGCAGCAGGACAGGGGTTCTTGGCGGTCTAACAGATACGCAGTATTTT. Complete variable domain (other parts from reference TRBV5-1 and TRBJ2-3): KAGVTQTPRYLIKTRGQQVTLSCSPISGHRSVSWYQQTPGQGLQFLFEYFSETQRNKGNFPGRFSGRQFSNSRSEMNVSTLELGDSALYLCASSRTGVLGGLTDTQYFGPGTRLTVL.

Comments on this clone: The junction departs from the called germline gene at one end, perhaps through a read error. This chain connects TRBV5-5 to TRBJ2-7; TRBD1 aligns across 10 bases. The germline gives CDR1 SGHKS, CDR2 YYEKEE (reference sequence). CDR3 length: 15 residues. CDR3 sequence: CASSSPGQGTYEQYF. The CDR3 bases are TGTGCCAGCAGCTCGCCGGGACAGGGGACCTACGAGCAATACTTC.

This rearrangement joins TRBV28 to TRBJ2-5; D tentatively fits TRBD1 or TRBD2 (6 bases each). This CDR3 comprises 16 residues. Germline values: CDR1 MDHEN, CDR2 SYDVKM. V was pared by 1 base and J by 4 bases, with 16 bases between. CDR3 region: CASSLLQGGFRETQYF. The CDR3 region has the DNA TGTGCCAGCAGTTTATTGCAAGGGGGGTTTCGAGAGACCCAGTACTTC.

Only one count was recorded for this clone. The CDR3 bases are TGTGCCAGCTCACCAAGGCTCTCTGGAAACACCATATATTTT. The encoded protein is CASSPRLSGNTIYF. This chain connects TRBV18 to TRBJ1-3, with no clear D. The CDR3 totals 14 residues. Germline assignment: CDR1 KGHSH and CDR2 LQKENI. The V and J ends lost 2 bases and 0 bases respectively, with 5 bases between them.

The rearrangement joins TRBV27 to TRBJ1-5, with a weak D call TRBD1 (6 bases). Germline V gene data show CDR1 as MNHEY and CDR2 as SMNVEV (reference sequence). V shed 6 bases and J shed 5 bases, with 14 bases lying between them. The CDR3 is 14 residues long. The CDR3 region is CASRPGQGHQPQHF. The CDR3 DNA sequence: TGTGCCAGCAGACCCGGCCAGGGGCATCAGCCCCAGCATTTT.

This chain connects TRBV15 to TRBJ1-1; 7 bases are shared with TRBD1. Trimming took 1 base from V and 5 from J; bases not matched to a gene: 13. This CDR3 has 17 amino acids. The germline gives CDR1 LNHNV, CDR2 YYDKDF (reference sequence). The CDR3 protein is CATSRGRIGGGRTEAFF. In DNA, the CDR3 is TGTGCCACCAGCAGAGGTCGTATAGGGGGCGGAAGAACTGAAGCTTTCTTT.

The rearrangement joins TRBV2 to TRBJ2-3; 7 bases fit TRBD1. The V and J ends lost 5 bases and 13 bases, in that order; junction bases with no gene match: 6. Germline-derived CDR1 and CDR2 are SNHLY and FYNNEI. This CDR3 has 11 residues. The CDR3 DNA reads TGTGCCAGCAGTCGGGACAGCCCGGAGTATTTT. This encodes CASSRDSPEYF.

The chain joins TRBV29-1 to TRBJ1-5; D ambiguous. CDR3 length equals 12 residues. The V end was cut by 4 bases, the J end by 3 bases, with 7 bases between. Germline-derived CDR1 and CDR2 are SQVTM and ANQGSEA. CDR3 bases: TGCAGCGTTGGCGGGAACAATCAGCCCCAGCATTTT. Translating gives CSVGGNNQPQHF.